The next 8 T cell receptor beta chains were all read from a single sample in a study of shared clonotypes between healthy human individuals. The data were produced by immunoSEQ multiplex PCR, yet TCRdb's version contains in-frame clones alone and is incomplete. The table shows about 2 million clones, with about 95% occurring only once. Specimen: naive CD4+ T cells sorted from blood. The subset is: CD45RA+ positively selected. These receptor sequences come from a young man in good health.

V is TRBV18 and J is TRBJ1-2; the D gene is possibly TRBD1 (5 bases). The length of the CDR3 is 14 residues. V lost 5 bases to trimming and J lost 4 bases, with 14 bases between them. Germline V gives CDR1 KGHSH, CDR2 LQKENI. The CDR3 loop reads CASSTGAGTYGYTF. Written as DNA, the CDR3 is TGTGCCAGCTCAACCGGCGCAGGGACCTATGGCTACACCTTC.

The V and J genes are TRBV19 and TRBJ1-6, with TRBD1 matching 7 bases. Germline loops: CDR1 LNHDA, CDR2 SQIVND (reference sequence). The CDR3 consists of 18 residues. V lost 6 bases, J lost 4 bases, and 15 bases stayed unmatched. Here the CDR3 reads CASSPHQWTGGYNSPLHF. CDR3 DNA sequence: TGTGCCAGTAGCCCCCACCAATGGACAGGAGGGTATAATTCACCCCTCCACTTT.

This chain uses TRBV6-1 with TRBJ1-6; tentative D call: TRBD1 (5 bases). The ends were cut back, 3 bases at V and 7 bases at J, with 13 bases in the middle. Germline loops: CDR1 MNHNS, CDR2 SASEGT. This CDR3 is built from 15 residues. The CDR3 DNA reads TGTGCCAGCAGTGATCAGCCAGGGAAGAATTCACCCCTCCACTTT. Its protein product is CASSDQPGKNSPLHF.

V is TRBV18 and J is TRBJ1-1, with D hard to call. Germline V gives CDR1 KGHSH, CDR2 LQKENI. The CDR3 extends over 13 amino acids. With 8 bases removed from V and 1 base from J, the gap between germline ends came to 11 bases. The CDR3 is CASTETPNTEAFF. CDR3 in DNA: TGTGCCAGCACGGAGACGCCGAACACTGAAGCTTTCTTT.

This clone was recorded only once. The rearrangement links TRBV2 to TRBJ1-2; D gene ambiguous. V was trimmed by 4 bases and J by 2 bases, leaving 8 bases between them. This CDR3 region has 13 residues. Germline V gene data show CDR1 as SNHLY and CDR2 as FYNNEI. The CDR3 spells CASSGGSNYGYTF. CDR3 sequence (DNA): TGTGCCAGCAGTGGTGGCAGCAACTATGGCTACACCTTC. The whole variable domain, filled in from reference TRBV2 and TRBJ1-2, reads EPEVTQTPSHQVTQMGQEVILRCVPISNHLYFYWYRQILGQKVEFLVSFYNNEISEKSEIFDDQFSVERPDGSNFTLKIRSTKLEDSAMYFCASSGGSNYGYTFGSGTRLTVV.

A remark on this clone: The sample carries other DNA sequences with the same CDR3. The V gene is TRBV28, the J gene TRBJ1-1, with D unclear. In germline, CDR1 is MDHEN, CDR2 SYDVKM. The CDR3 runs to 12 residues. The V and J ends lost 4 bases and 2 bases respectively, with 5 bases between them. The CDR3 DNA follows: TGTGCCAGCAGTTGGGTAAACACTGAAGCTTTCTTT. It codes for CASSWVNTEAFF.

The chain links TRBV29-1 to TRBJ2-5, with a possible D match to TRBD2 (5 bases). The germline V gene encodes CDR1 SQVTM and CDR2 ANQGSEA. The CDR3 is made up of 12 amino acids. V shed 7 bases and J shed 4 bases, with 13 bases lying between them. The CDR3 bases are TGCAGCGGCCAACTAGGGTCAGAGACCCAGTACTTC. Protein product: CSGQLGSETQYF.

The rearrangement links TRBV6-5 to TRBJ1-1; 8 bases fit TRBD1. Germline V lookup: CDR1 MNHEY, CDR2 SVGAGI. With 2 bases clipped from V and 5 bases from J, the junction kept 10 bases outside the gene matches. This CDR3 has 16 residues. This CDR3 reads CASSYDQDRVGTEAFF. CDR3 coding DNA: TGTGCCAGCAGTTACGATCAGGACAGGGTGGGGACTGAAGCTTTCTTT.